One and the same sample provided the 20 T cell receptor beta chains below, sequenced in a study of T cell responses to AZD1222 COVID-19 vaccine (dated by TCRdb to about 2021). Library preparation used the immunoSEQ multiplex PCR assay. The immuneACCESS repertoire file appears here via TCRdb, limited to in-frame rearrangements. These files lack a portion of the clones; in checked studies, under half of the deficit traces to unresolved V genes, and the cause of the others is not known. Present in this sample are 200,000 or so clones, around 92% of which were seen just once. Jointly, the top ten make up roughly 10% of the sample. The time point label for this specimen denotes: baseline before first vaccination. The source was peripheral blood, collected on day 0 of AZD1222 vaccination. The source of these receptors is an adult in good health.

The chain carries TRBV7-2 and TRBJ2-2; either TRBD1 or TRBD2 may fit D (6 bases each). Trimming removed 1 base at V and 3 bases at J, with 15 bases between. Germline CDR1 and CDR2: SGHTA and FQGNSA. The CDR3 loop spans 17 amino acids. The CDR3 protein is CASSLGTGASYTGELFF. The DNA of the CDR3 is TGTGCCAGCAGCTTAGGGACGGGGGCGAGCTACACCGGGGAGCTGTTTTTT.

The rearrangement uses TRBV6-2 or TRBV6-3 and TRBJ2-1; TRBD1 is a possible D gene (5 bases). The CDR3 runs 13 residues. Germline CDR1 and CDR2: MNHEY and SVGEGT. Deletions cut 3 bases from V and 3 bases from J, with 6 bases between. The CDR3 region is CASSYDSYNEQFF. CDR3 in DNA: TGTGCCAGCAGTTATGACAGCTACAATGAGCAGTTCTTC.

The sample holds one count of this clone. The V and J genes are TRBV10-3 and TRBJ1-2; D not certain. In germline, CDR1 is ENHRY, CDR2 SYGVKD. Trimming stripped 2 bases from V and 0 bases from J, with 7 bases between. This CDR3 is 14 amino acids long. The CDR3 reads CAISEGTANYGYTF. In DNA, the CDR3 is TGTGCCATCAGTGAGGGCACAGCTAACTATGGCTACACCTTC.

The chain uses TRBV7-2 and TRBJ1-2; D gene unclear. The germline V gene has CDR1 SGHTA and CDR2 FQGNSA. The CDR3 extends over 14 amino acids. V was trimmed by 2 bases and J by 0 bases, leaving 7 bases between them. In DNA form, the CDR3 reads TGTGCCAGCAGCTTACGCCAAGCTAACTATGGCTACACCTTC. Translation: CASSLRQANYGYTF.

J is TRBJ1-2 and V is TRBV7-2; D possibly corresponds to TRBD1 (5 bases). This CDR3 spans 15 amino acids. V shed 5 bases and J shed 4 bases, with 17 bases lying between them. The germline gives CDR1 SGHTA, CDR2 FQGNSA. CDR3 coding DNA: TGTGCCAGCAGCACCAGGGTGGAGGCTGGCTATGGCTACACCTTC. Translating gives CASSTRVEAGYGYTF. The full variable domain, with the rest looked up from reference TRBV7-2 and TRBJ1-2, is GAGVSQSPSNKVTEKGKDVELRCDPISGHTALYWYRQSLGQGLEFLIYFQGNSAPDKSGLPSDRFSAERTGGSVSTLTIQRTQQEDSAVYLCASSTRVEAGYGYTFGSGTRLTVV.

V usage is TRBV7-2 and J usage is TRBJ1-2; the D gene is possibly TRBD1 (6 bases). Trimming pared 4 bases from V and 5 bases from J, leaving 14 bases between. CDR3 length equals 14 residues. Per germline, CDR1 SGHTA and CDR2 FQGNSA. The CDR3 spells CASSSIGGRYGYTF. CDR3 DNA sequence: TGTGCCAGCAGCTCCATAGGGGGTAGATATGGCTACACCTTC.

This chain links TRBV12-5 with TRBJ1-5; D remains ambiguous. V lost 1 base, J lost 7 bases, and 11 bases lay in between. The CDR3 is 14 residues long. In germline, CDR1 is LGHNT, CDR2 FRNRAP. CDR3 loop: CASGLAGEVQPQHF. The CDR3 DNA reads TGTGCTAGTGGTTTGGCAGGCGAGGTCCAGCCCCAGCATTTT.

This chain links TRBV6-7 with TRBJ2-7; 7 nucleotides agree with TRBD2. TRBV6-7 is annotated as an ORF whose role is uncertain. Germline trimming cut 11 bases from V and 5 bases from J; bases unmatched to any gene: 12. This CDR3 comprises 13 residues. The CDR3 here is CAAPSGIGNEQYF. CDR3 bases: TGTGCCGCCCCAAGCGGGATCGGGAACGAGCAGTACTTC.

The chain combines TRBV15 with TRBJ1-1, with D maybe TRBD1 (5 bases). The V gene's germline CDR1 is LNHNV and CDR2 YYDKDF (reference sequence). This CDR3 comprises 14 residues. The V gene lost 4 bases and the J gene lost 5 bases, with 14 bases spanning the gap. CDR3 sequence reads: CATSITGLVTEAFF. DNA for the CDR3: TGTGCCACCAGCATAACAGGCCTGGTAACTGAAGCTTTCTTT.

Here the CDR3 DNA reads TGTGCCAGCAGCTTAGGAGGACTGACGGGTCGAAGCACAGATACGCAGTATTTT. Translated: CASSLGGLTGRSTDTQYF. This chain links TRBV7-2 with TRBJ2-3, with D tentatively TRBD2 (5 bases). Trimming removed 1 base at V and 0 bases at J, with 17 bases between. Germline V gives CDR1 SGHTA, CDR2 FQGNSA. The CDR3 totals 18 residues.

In this sample, this clone turned up a few times. This chain connects TRBV3-1 (or the pseudogene TRBV3-2) to TRBJ1-5; the match to TRBD1 covers 7 bases. CDR1 is LGHDT, CDR2 YNNKEL, per germline (reference sequence). V shed 8 bases, J shed 0 bases, and the junction held 16 bases outside the gene matches. The CDR3 is 18 amino acids. CDR3 bases: TGTGCCAGCCTTTCCTACAGGGGCCTCACGTATAGCAATCAGCCCCAGCATTTT. It translates to CASLSYRGLTYSNQPQHF.

The chain is built from TRBV4-3 and TRBJ1-1; 7 nucleotides match TRBD1. J was trimmed by 0 bases and V by 0 bases; bases with no gene match: 10. Germline CDR1 is LGHNA and CDR2 is YSLEER. The CDR3 sequence is 18 residues long. The CDR3 DNA follows: TGCGCCAGCAGCCAAGAACCCCCGGACAGGCCGATGAACACTGAAGCTTTCTTT. Protein product: CASSQEPPDRPMNTEAFF.

The V and J genes are TRBV3-1 (or the pseudogene TRBV3-2) and TRBJ1-6, with D maybe TRBD1 (5 bases). This CDR3 has 14 amino acids. Trimming took 8 bases from V and 4 from J, leaving 12 bases between them. Germline lookup yields CDR1 LGHDT and CDR2 YNNKEL (reference sequence). The CDR3 DNA follows: TGTGCCAGCCGGGACGCACCTTATAATTCACCCCTCCACTTT. This gives the protein CASRDAPYNSPLHF.

The chain uses TRBV6-5 and TRBJ2-1; D might be TRBD2 (6 bases). CDR1 and CDR2 from the germline V gene are MNHEY and SVGAGI. V was trimmed by 4 bases and J by 10 bases, leaving 17 bases between them. The CDR3 length is 14 residues. The CDR3 DNA is TGTGCCAGCAGTTCGACCCTCTCGGGGGACGAGCAGTTCTTC. Its protein is CASSSTLSGDEQFF.

The chain couples TRBV30 to TRBJ1-1, with D hard to call. There are 13 residues in the CDR3. Germline CDR1 reads GTSNPN; CDR2 reads SVGIG (reference sequence). The germline V and J ends were trimmed by 0 bases and 0 bases, with 5 bases remaining between them. CDR3 nucleotide sequence: TGTGCCTGGAGTGTCGATTTGAACACTGAAGCTTTCTTT. Encoded protein: CAWSVDLNTEAFF.

This chain links TRBV19 with TRBJ2-1, with 10 nucleotides matching TRBD2. Losses at the gene ends were 6 bases for V and 7 bases for J; bases not matched to a gene: 9. The length of the CDR3 is 15 residues. Looked up from germline, CDR1 is LNHDA and CDR2 is SQIVND (reference sequence). The CDR3 DNA reads TGTGCCAGTAGGAACCAGCGGGGGGGCCGGAATGAGCAGTTCTTC. It translates to CASRNQRGGRNEQFF.

A few counts support this clone. This chain uses TRBV29-1 with TRBJ1-1; no clear D. The CDR3 length is 15 residues. Per germline, CDR1 SQVTM and CDR2 ANQGSEA. Between the trimmed V and J ends, which lost 4 bases and 1 base, there was a span of 16 bases. The CDR3 loop is CSVVVPSPTNTEAFF. In DNA form, the CDR3 reads TGCAGCGTTGTAGTGCCCAGCCCGACGAACACTGAAGCTTTCTTT.

The chain joins TRBV5-8 to TRBJ2-6; no definite D call. The CDR3 has 16 residues. The V end lost 2 bases, the J end lost 0 bases, and 9 bases lay between the germline ends. Germline V gene lookup returns CDR1 SGHTS and CDR2 YDEGEE. CDR3 sequence (DNA): TGTGCCAGCAGCTTTCTCGGCGACTCTGGGGCCAACGTCCTGACTTTC. Protein: CASSFLGDSGANVLTF.

V and J are TRBV29-1 and TRBJ2-3; the D call may be TRBD1 or TRBD2 (6 bases each). Germline assignment: CDR1 SQVTM and CDR2 ANQGSEA. The CDR3 is made up of 13 amino acids. V lost 4 bases, J lost 4 bases, and 12 bases lay in between. The CDR3 DNA reads as TGCAGCGTTGCAAGGGGGGTGGCAGATACGCAGTATTTT. Its translation is CSVARGVADTQYF.

V is TRBV3-1 (or the pseudogene TRBV3-2) and J is TRBJ1-1, with D hard to call. V shed 6 bases and J shed 4 bases, with 12 bases lying between them. CDR1 and CDR2 (germline): LGHDT, YNNKEL (reference sequence). The CDR3 spans 13 residues. CDR3 region: CASSFDGSTEAFF. The CDR3 DNA follows: TGTGCCAGCAGTTTCGACGGTAGCACTGAAGCTTTCTTT.